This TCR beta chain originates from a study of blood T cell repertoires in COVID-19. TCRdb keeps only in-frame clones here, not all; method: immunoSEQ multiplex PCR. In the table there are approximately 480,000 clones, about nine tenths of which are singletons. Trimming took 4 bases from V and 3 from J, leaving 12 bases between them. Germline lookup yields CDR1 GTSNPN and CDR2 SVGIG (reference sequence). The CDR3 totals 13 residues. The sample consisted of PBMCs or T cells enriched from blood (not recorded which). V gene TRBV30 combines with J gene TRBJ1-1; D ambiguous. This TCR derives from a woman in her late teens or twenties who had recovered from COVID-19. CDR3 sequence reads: CAWTEGEYTEAFF. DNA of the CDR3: TGTGCCTGGACCGAGGGTGAATACACTGAAGCTTTCTTT.